This TCR beta chain was recovered during a study of blood T cells in healthy people across ages. Healthy Caucasians from Russia aged about 6 to 90 served as donors. For the second PCR, which ran for about 6 to 11 cycles, a sample-barcoded 5' primer and a J-beta primer mix were used. TCRdb re-analysed the 5' RACE reads in MiXCR, keeping a single row per CDR3 protein. The table has 1.5 million or so distinct CDR3 sequences, less than 45% seen once. There are a few counts of this clonotype. What was sequenced was blood. This sequence originates from a woman aged 18-29 years in good health.

The DNA for the CDR3 is TGTGCCAGCAGCCCTGAAGGGACGACCGTAATCTACGAGCAGTACTTC. Protein product: CASSPEGTTVIYEQYF. The V gene is TRBV3-1, the J gene TRBJ2-7; D may correspond to TRBD1 or TRBD2 (5 bases each). V was pared by 4 bases and J by 3 bases, with 19 bases between. In germline, CDR1 is LGHDT, CDR2 YNNKEL (reference sequence). This CDR3 contains 16 residues.